This T cell receptor (beta chain) was profiled in a study of T cells expressing NK-cell markers. TCRdb reanalyzed the 5' RACE reads, giving one entry per CDR3 protein sequence and no DNA. There are about 450,000 distinct CDR3 sequences in the sample, with 7.3% held by the top ten. Germline V gene lookup returns CDR1 DFQATT and CDR2 SNEGSKA (reference sequence). The CDR3 contains 12 residues. This TCR was recovered from a woman between 18 and 69 years old in good health. The chain is built from TRBV20-1 and TRBJ1-5. Material for sequencing was blood T cells: a sorted CD56 or NKG2C T cell subset, CD4+ or CD8+ T cells, or bulk PBMC T cells (not recorded which). The CDR3 protein is CSGRGPNQPQHF.